This T cell receptor beta chain was profiled in a study of tumour-infiltrating T cells in Burkitt lymphoma. At the level of the study: Patients covered every epidemiological subtype of Burkitt lymphoma. Survival, overall and progression-free, tracked with productive clonality.

Sequencing used immunoSEQ multiplex PCR; TCRdb keeps in-frame clones, though not all of them. Altogether 140 or so clones are present, 95% to 97% being singletons, with the ten largest covering roughly a tenth. Study-level findings and limits: Many Burkitt lymphoma patients shared several public clonotypes.

The CDR3 runs 14 residues. CDR1 and CDR2 (germline): MNHNY, SVGAGI (reference sequence). The V end lost 3 bases, the J end lost 3 bases, and 8 bases lay between the germline ends. A remark on this clone: Its cognate antigen is unknown.

Sequenced sample: tumor tissue. The chain recombines TRBV6-6 with TRBJ2-2; D unclear. This receptor was identified in a human donor with Burkitt lymphoma. DNA of the CDR3: TGTGCCAGCAGTTATTCCGGCCACACCGGGGAGCTGTTTTTT. Residues: CASSYSGHTGELFF.